A selection of T cell receptor beta chains follows, all from one sample in a study of molecular identifiers for immune sequencing clone quantification. One entry per CDR3 protein, called by TCRdb with MiXCR from the PCR reads. The repertoire holds under 650,000 distinct CDR3 sequences, with about 20% as singletons. The material sequenced was naive CD8+ T cells from blood, with Jurkat cell RNA spiked in. The receptors originated from a human donor in good health. Some libraries in this study had Jurkat cell RNA spiked in. CDR3s include the opening cysteine and the closing phenylalanine or tryptophan. D genes are given only for firm matches. Part of the rows lack a size; the others show once, few, many or a class for expanded clones.

abundance,j_gene,d_gene,v_gene,CDR3nt,CDR3aa
many,TRBJ1-1,TRBD1,TRBV6-2/TRBV6-3,TGTGCCAGCAGCACCAACAGGGGAGTGTCGATGAACACTGAAGCTTTCTTT,CASSTNRGVSMNTEAFF
.,TRBJ2-1,.,TRBV7-9,TGTGCCAGCGGGGACTCTCACCCCAATGAGCAGTTCTTC,CASGDSHPNEQFF
many,TRBJ2-1,TRBD2,TRBV7-9,TGTGCCAGCAGCCCTAGATCCGTGACTAGCGGGAGAGTGTATGAGCAGTTCTTC,CASSPRSVTSGRVYEQFF
many,TRBJ1-5,.,TRBV6-2/TRBV6-3,TGTGCCAGCAGTTACTCGATTTCGCAGGGCAATCAGCCCCAGCATTTT,CASSYSISQGNQPQHF
few,TRBJ1-1,.,TRBV4-1,TGCGCCAGCAGCCAAGTCTCCTGGGGGGGCACTGAAGCTTTCTTT,CASSQVSWGGTEAFF
many,TRBJ1-2,TRBD1,TRBV14,TGTGCCAGCAGCCCTACATACACAGGGGTCGGCGGCTACACCTTC,CASSPTYTGVGGYTF
many,TRBJ2-7,.,TRBV20-1,TGCAGTGCTAGGGTCTCAGGTACCTACGAGCAGTACTTC,CSARVSGTYEQYF
few,TRBJ2-1,.,TRBV11-2,TGTGCCAGCAGCTTAGTCGGCCCCTCCTATGAGCAGTTCTTC,CASSLVGPSYEQFF
many,TRBJ1-1,.,TRBV7-9,TGTGCCAGCAGCGATCCTATCAGTCTCAAAGCTTTCTTT,CASSDPISLKAFF
many,TRBJ1-1,.,TRBV12-3/TRBV12-4,TGTGCCAGCAGTGGAGCTATGAACACTGAAGCTTTCTTT,CASSGAMNTEAFF
.,TRBJ2-1,TRBD1,TRBV12-3/TRBV12-4,TGTGCCAGCAGTCTGCGGACGAAGAAACAGGGGTATGAGCAGTTCTTC,CASSLRTKKQGYEQFF
many,TRBJ2-3,.,TRBV9,TGTGCCAGCAGCGTAGAAGGCTATCACACAGATACGCAGTATTTT,CASSVEGYHTDTQYF
many,TRBJ2-4,.,TRBV7-9,TGTGCCAGCAGTCCCACGCGACAGAAACTATTAGCCAAAAACATTCAGTACTTC,CASSPTRQKLLAKNIQYF
many,TRBJ1-5,TRBD1,TRBV6-2/TRBV6-3,TGTGCCAGCAGCCCCCGGGGCCAGGGGGGCCAGCCCCAGCATTTT,CASSPRGQGGQPQHF
few,TRBJ2-7,.,TRBV5-8,TGTGCCAGCAGTGTTGACTTCTCCTACGAGCAGTACTTC,CASSVDFSYEQYF
many,TRBJ2-3,.,TRBV29-1,TGCAGCGTTGAAGTGGATCTAGGGCGTTGGGATACGCAGTATTTT,CSVEVDLGRWDTQYF
.,TRBJ2-3,.,TRBV24-1,TGTGCCACCAGTGATGACCGCACAGATACGCAGTGTTTT,CATSDDRTDTQCF
few,TRBJ2-7,.,TRBV4-3,TGCGCCAGCAGCCAAGACCCCCTCGGGGTTTCCTACGAGCAGTACTTC,CASSQDPLGVSYEQYF
many,TRBJ1-1,.,TRBV3-1,TGTGCCAGCAGCCAAGATTGGGGGGTAACTGAAGCTTTCTTT,CASSQDWGVTEAFF
.,TRBJ1-4,.,TRBV4-3,TGCGCCAGCAGCCAAGAAACGGGTGCAACTAATGAAAAACTGTTTTTT,CASSQETGATNEKLFF
.,TRBJ2-1,.,TRBV11-2,TGTGCCAGCAGCTCACATAACGGGAATGAGCAGTTCTTC,CASSSHNGNEQFF
.,TRBJ1-5,TRBD1,TRBV12-5,TGTGCTAGTGGTGGTTCGGGACAGGGTGGCAATCGGCCCCAGCATTTT,CASGGSGQGGNRPQHF
many,TRBJ2-7,.,TRBV7-6,TGTGCCAGCAGCTCCGAGGGTGGCAGCTCCTACGAGCAGTACTTC,CASSSEGGSSYEQYF
.,TRBJ2-7,.,TRBV27,TGTGCCAGCAGTTCGTTTCGGGACTCCTACGAGCAGTACTTC,CASSSFRDSYEQYF
many,TRBJ2-7,.,TRBV6-1,TGTGCCAGCAAAGGGGTTATCTACGAGCAGTACTTC,CASKGVIYEQYF
many,TRBJ2-3,.,TRBV12-3/TRBV12-4,TGTGCCAGCAGGGCGAGTGGGGATACGCAGTATTTT,CASRASGDTQYF
many,TRBJ2-7,.,TRBV20-1,TGCAGTGCTAGGGCAGAGGTTACCCCCTACGAGCAGTACTTC,CSARAEVTPYEQYF